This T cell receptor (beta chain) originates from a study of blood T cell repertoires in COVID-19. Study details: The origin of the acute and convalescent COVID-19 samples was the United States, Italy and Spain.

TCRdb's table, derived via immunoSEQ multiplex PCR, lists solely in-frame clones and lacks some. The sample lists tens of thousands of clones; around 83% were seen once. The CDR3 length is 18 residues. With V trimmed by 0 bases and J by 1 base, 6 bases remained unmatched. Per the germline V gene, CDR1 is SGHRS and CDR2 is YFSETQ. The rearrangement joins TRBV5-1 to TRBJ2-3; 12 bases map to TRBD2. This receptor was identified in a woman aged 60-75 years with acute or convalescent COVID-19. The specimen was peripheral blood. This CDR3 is CASSLGSTSGRGTDTQYF. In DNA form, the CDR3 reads TGCGCCAGCAGCTTGGGTTCGACTAGCGGGAGAGGCACAGATACGCAGTATTTT.